Listed here is a single T cell receptor beta chain. The germline gives CDR1 MDHEN, CDR2 SYDVKM. CDR3 length: 19 residues. V lost 4 bases to trimming and J lost 4 bases; unmatched junction nucleotides: 18. These data belong to a study of preoperative IRX-2 immunotherapy in early breast cancer. Treatment of the sample: preoperative locoregional IRX-2 cytokine immunotherapy. Assay used: immunoSEQ multiplex PCR; TCRdb lists only in-frame clones, some missing. Among 30,000 or so clones, around 86% were seen once, and the ten largest hold 2% to 3%. The chain uses TRBV28 and TRBJ2-7, with TRBD2 identical over 11 bases. The material sequenced was lymph node tissue, taken from a patient treated with IRX-2 immunotherapy. The clonotype originates from a human donor with breast cancer. The CDR3 protein is CASSSGLAGGIFSIYEQYF. As DNA, the CDR3 is TGTGCCAGCAGTTCTGGGCTAGCGGGAGGCATTTTTTCGATTTACGAGCAGTACTTC.